This T cell receptor beta chain was observed in a study of blood T cell repertoires in COVID-19. Study overall: Some COVID-19 samples were acute and others convalescent; all came from the United States, Italy and Spain. Sources were T cells, B-cell-depleted T cells, or PBMCs; the material itself was cDNA or gDNA.

Germline V lookup: CDR1 MNHEY, CDR2 SMNVEV (reference sequence). The CDR3 has 13 amino acids. Trimming removed 4 bases at V and 4 bases at J, with 8 bases between. Original handling: The assay estimated nucleated cells by amplifying reference gene primers. Profiled with immunoSEQ multiplex PCR; TCRdb holds only in-frame clones, not every one. V and J calls and clone size are as listed in that table; D and trimming were resolved from the DNA. The table includes about 140,000 clones, less than 80% detected once. This chain joins TRBV27 and TRBJ1-5, with D maybe TRBD1 (6 bases). This clonotype was obtained from a woman older than 75 with active or convalescent COVID-19. The sample comprised peripheral blood. CDR3 protein: CASSYRANQPQHF. In DNA, the CDR3 is TGTGCCAGCAGTTACAGGGCAAATCAGCCCCAGCATTTT.